What follows is one T cell receptor (beta chain) and its context. Using immunoSEQ multiplex PCR, the repertoire was profiled, and TCRdb retains in-frame clones only, with some absent. The sample holds some 150,000 clones, about 80% seen once. The data derive from a study of blood T cell repertoires in COVID-19. Study as a whole: Spain, Italy and the United States supplied samples that represented acute and convalescent COVID-19.

CDR1 is SGHVS and CDR2 is FNYEAQ in the germline V gene. The CDR3 runs to 17 residues. V trimming: 0 bases; J trimming: 2 bases; junction bases outside the gene matches: 6. Participants were placed into cohorts based on the clinical history they reported. Sequenced material: PBMCs or T cells enriched from blood (not recorded which). The source is a woman between 50 and 59 years old who had recovered from COVID-19. This sequence joins TRBV7-6 and TRBJ2-1, with TRBD2 identical over 8 bases. DNA for the CDR3: TGTGCCAGCAGCTTAGCGGTCGCGGGGGGAGCCTACAATGAGCAGTTCTTC. This codes for CASSLAVAGGAYNEQFF.